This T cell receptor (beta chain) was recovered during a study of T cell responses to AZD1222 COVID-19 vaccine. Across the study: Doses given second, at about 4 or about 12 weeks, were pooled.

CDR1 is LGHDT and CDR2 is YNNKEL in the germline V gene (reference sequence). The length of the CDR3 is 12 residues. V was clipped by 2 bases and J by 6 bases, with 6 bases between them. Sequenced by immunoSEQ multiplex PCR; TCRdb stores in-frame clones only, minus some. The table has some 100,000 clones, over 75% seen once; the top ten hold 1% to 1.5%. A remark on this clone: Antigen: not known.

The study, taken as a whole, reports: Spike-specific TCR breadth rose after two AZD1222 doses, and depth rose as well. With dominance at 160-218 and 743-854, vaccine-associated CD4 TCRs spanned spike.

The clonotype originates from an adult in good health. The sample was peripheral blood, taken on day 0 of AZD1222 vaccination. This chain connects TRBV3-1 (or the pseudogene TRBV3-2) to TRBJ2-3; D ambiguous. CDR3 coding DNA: TGTGCCAGCAGCCAAAGTCTGGATACGCAGTATTTT. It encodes CASSQSLDTQYF.